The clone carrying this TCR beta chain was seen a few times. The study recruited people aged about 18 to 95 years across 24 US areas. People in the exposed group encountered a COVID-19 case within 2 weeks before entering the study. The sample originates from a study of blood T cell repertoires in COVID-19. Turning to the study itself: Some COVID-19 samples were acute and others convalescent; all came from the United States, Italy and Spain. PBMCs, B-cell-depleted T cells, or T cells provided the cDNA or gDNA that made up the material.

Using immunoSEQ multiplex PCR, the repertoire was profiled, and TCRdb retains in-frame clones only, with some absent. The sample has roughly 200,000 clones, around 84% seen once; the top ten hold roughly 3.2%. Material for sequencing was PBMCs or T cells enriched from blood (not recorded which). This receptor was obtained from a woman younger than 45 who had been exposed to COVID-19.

The CDR3 DNA is TGTGCCAGTAGTATAGCCGACTGGAACACTGAAGCTTTCTTT. This gives the protein CASSIADWNTEAFF. The chain employs TRBV19 and TRBJ1-1; D is undetermined. The CDR3 is made up of 14 amino acids. CDR1 is LNHDA and CDR2 is SQIVND in the germline V gene (reference sequence). The V end lost 1 base, the J end lost 1 base, and 7 bases lay between the germline ends.